The 17 T cell receptor beta chains presented below share a single source sample, sequenced in a study of T cell changes during pregnancy in multiple sclerosis. TCRdb's table, derived via immunoSEQ multiplex PCR, lists solely in-frame clones and lacks some. In the table there are tens of thousands of clones, almost 95% of which are singletons. The sample here was peripheral blood, taken after pregnancy. These receptors were taken from a female donor with multiple sclerosis, enrolled in a pregnancy study.

The J gene is TRBJ1-3, the V gene TRBV10-3; D might be TRBD1 (6 bases). The CDR3 consists of 14 residues. CDR1 is ENHRY, CDR2 SYGVKD, per germline. The V gene lost 8 bases and the J gene lost 0 bases, with 11 bases spanning the gap. The CDR3 loop is CAIRADSSGNTIYF. The CDR3 DNA reads as TGTGCCATCCGAGCGGACAGCTCTGGAAACACCATATATTTT.

The rearrangement joins TRBV7-2 to TRBJ2-7; 7 nucleotides agree with TRBD1. J lost 2 bases, V lost 3 bases, and 7 bases had no gene match. This CDR3 has 15 residues. Germline V gives CDR1 SGHTA, CDR2 FQGNSA. The CDR3 is CASSFTGTEAYEQYF. CDR3 nucleotide sequence: TGTGCCAGCAGCTTTACGGGGACAGAAGCCTACGAGCAGTACTTC. Complete variable domain (other parts from reference TRBV7-2 and TRBJ2-7): GAGVSQSPSNKVTEKGKDVELRCDPISGHTALYWYRQSLGQGLEFLIYFQGNSAPDKSGLPSDRFSAERTGGSVSTLTIQRTQQEDSAVYLCASSFTGTEAYEQYFGPGTRLTVT.

Only a few counts were recorded for this clone. The chain carries TRBV2 and TRBJ2-2, with TRBD1 identical over 10 bases. V trimming: 5 bases; J trimming: 3 bases; junction bases outside the gene matches: 3. The CDR3 loop spans 15 amino acids. CDR1 is SNHLY and CDR2 is FYNNEI in the germline V gene. DNA for the CDR3: TGTGCCAGCAGTAGACAGGGGGCTGACACCGGGGAGCTGTTTTTT. It codes for CASSRQGADTGELFF.

CDR3 in amino acids: CASSFSGQETQYF. Written as DNA, the CDR3 is TGCGCCAGCAGCTTTAGCGGGCAAGAGACCCAGTACTTC. The chain carries TRBV5-1 and TRBJ2-5; 7 positions match TRBD2. Per germline, CDR1 SGHRS and CDR2 YFSETQ. The junction had 0 bases not matched to a gene; V was cut back by 2 bases and J by 2 bases. This CDR3 is 13 amino acids long.

V is TRBV4-3 and J is TRBJ1-1; possible D gene TRBD1, 6 bases. Germline assignment: CDR1 LGHNA and CDR2 YSLEER. V lost 5 bases and J lost 1, with 8 bases in between. The CDR3 is 13 amino acids. CDR3 in DNA: TGCGCCAGCAGCTCGACAGGGAACACTGAAGCTTTCTTT. Its protein is CASSSTGNTEAFF.

The chain's CDR3 is CASSERGNQPQHF. CDR3 coding DNA: TGTGCCAGCAGTGAACGGGGAAATCAGCCCCAGCATTTT. The V and J genes are TRBV6-1 and TRBJ1-5; D is ambiguous. CDR3 size: 13 residues. Germline CDR1 MNHNS, CDR2 SASEGT. Trimming shortened V by 2 bases and J by 4 bases, and 6 bases separated the two germline ends.

The V call is TRBV6-6, the J call TRBJ2-3; TRBD2 matches at 11 bases. V was clipped by 1 base and J by 5 bases; unmatched bases: 5. Germline CDR1 reads MNHNY; CDR2 reads SVGAGI (reference sequence). This CDR3 region has 16 residues. The CDR3 DNA is TGTGCCAGCAGTTACTTTAGCGGGGGGGCCGGAGATACGCAGTATTTT. Encoded protein: CASSYFSGGAGDTQYF.

The CDR3 nucleotides are TGCGCCAGCAGCCTTGCACGGGCGGGGGGATCTGATACGCAGTATTTT. Translating gives CASSLARAGGSDTQYF. The rearrangement joins TRBV4-3 to TRBJ2-3; 8 bases align to TRBD2. The CDR3 is 16 residues long. Germline V gives CDR1 LGHNA, CDR2 YSLEER. V shed 4 bases, J shed 6 bases, and the junction held 12 bases outside the gene matches.

V is TRBV19 and J is TRBJ2-1; D is undetermined. The CDR3 covers 11 residues. Germline lookup yields CDR1 LNHDA and CDR2 SQIVND (reference sequence). V lost 5 bases to trimming and J lost 4 bases, with 3 bases between them. The CDR3 loop reads CASSVYNEQFF. The CDR3 DNA reads TGTGCCAGTAGTGTATACAATGAGCAGTTCTTC.

The chain has TRBV7-9 and TRBJ1-1, with D unclear. The CDR3 sequence is 16 residues long. Trimming took off 5 bases at V and 1 base at J, with 17 bases between the two ends. Germline V gene sequence: CDR1 SEHNR, CDR2 FQNEAQ (reference sequence). This CDR3 reads CASSAQPRRGNTEAFF. For the CDR3, the DNA is TGTGCCAGCAGCGCCCAACCTCGCCGGGGGAACACTGAAGCTTTCTTT.

This sequence joins TRBV20-1 and TRBJ2-7; D is unclear. Germline assignment: CDR1 DFQATT and CDR2 SNEGSKA (reference sequence). V was clipped by 5 bases and J by 3 bases, with 8 bases between them. There are 11 residues in the CDR3. The CDR3 reads CSAESRYEQYF. In DNA form, the CDR3 reads TGCAGTGCTGAGAGCCGCTACGAGCAGTACTTC.

The sample holds one count of this clone. The V call is TRBV4-2, the J call TRBJ2-1; 9 nucleotides line up with TRBD2. V lost 0 bases and J lost 6; bases outside the gene matches: 3. This CDR3 is built from 15 residues. Germline V gives CDR1 LGHNA, CDR2 YNFKEQ. CDR3 loop: CASSQEVAGANEQFF. The CDR3 DNA reads TGTGCCAGCAGCCAAGAGGTAGCGGGGGCCAATGAGCAGTTCTTC.

V and J are TRBV11-2 and TRBJ2-7; D gene unclear. Germline V gives CDR1 SGHAT, CDR2 FQNNGV. The V and J ends lost 2 bases and 1 base respectively, with 6 bases between them. The CDR3 is 13 residues long. The CDR3 sequence is CASSLIPSYEQYF. The CDR3 DNA reads as TGTGCCAGCAGCTTAATCCCGTCCTACGAGCAGTACTTC.

The V call is TRBV7-2, the J call TRBJ1-4, with D possibly TRBD1 on 5 matching bases. Trimming took off 8 bases at V and 4 bases at J, with 11 bases between the two ends. CDR3 length: 13 residues. Germline V gene lookup returns CDR1 SGHTA and CDR2 FQGNSA. CDR3 coding DNA: TGTGCCAGCGCGGGGCAGTTTAATGAAAAACTGTTTTTT. Amino acid sequence: CASAGQFNEKLFF.

This chain joins TRBV7-7 and TRBJ2-2; maybe TRBD1 (5 bases). Germline lookup yields CDR1 SSHAT and CDR2 FNYEAQ (reference sequence). Trimming stripped 5 bases from V and 8 bases from J, with 9 bases between. The CDR3 spans 12 residues. This chain's CDR3 is CASSQGSGELFF. The CDR3 DNA reads as TGTGCCAGCAGCCAGGGTTCAGGGGAGCTGTTTTTT. The complete variable domain, with remaining parts taken from reference TRBV7-7 and TRBJ2-2, reads GAGVSQSPRYKVTKRGQDVTLRCDPISSHATLYWYQQALGQGPEFLTYFNYEAQPDKSGLPSDRFSAERPEGSISTLTIQRTEQRDSAMYRCASSQGSGELFFGEGSRLTVL.

Notes on this clone: It may be a read error: a sequence one base away is much more abundant. Other DNA sequences in the same sample also yield this CDR3. This chain joins TRBV6-4 and TRBJ2-3; 10 nucleotides align to TRBD2. The CDR3 sequence is 14 residues long. With 3 bases clipped from V and 3 bases from J, the junction kept 0 bases outside the gene matches. Germline CDR1 is MRHNA and CDR2 is SNTAGT. CDR3 amino acids: CASSEGLATDTQYF. The CDR3 coding sequence is TGTGCCAGCAGTGAGGGACTAGCGACAGATACGCAGTATTTT.

This rearrangement joins TRBV5-4 to TRBJ1-6, with D possibly matching TRBD1 (5 bases). CDR1 is SGHNT and CDR2 is YYREEE in the germline V gene (reference sequence). Trimming cost V 3 bases and J 6 bases, with 16 bases left between them. CDR3 length equals 16 residues. CDR3 nucleotides: TGTGCCAGCAGCTCCCTCGCCCAGGGCCTTAATTCACCCCTCCACTTT. It is translated as CASSSLAQGLNSPLHF.